This T cell receptor beta chain is from a study of T cells in Graves' hyperthyroidism and ophthalmopathy (dated 2019 in TCRdb). Background for the entire study: Peripheral blood samples were taken at initial diagnosis, before any treatment was given. To identify distinguishing TCR V-J signatures, a discovery cohort of 90 to 100 patients was used, comprising 40 to 45 with Graves' ophthalmopathy and 57 with stable Graves' hyperthyroidism. Prospective prediction of ophthalmopathy was tested in an independent validation cohort consisting of 18 hyperthyroidism patients and more than 15 patients who later progressed to ophthalmopathy. For training and testing, the 110 or so patients in the discovery cohort were randomly divided in a 7:3 ratio. In addition, the study compared T-cell repertoires in thyroid tissue and in blood from roughly six Graves' hyperthyroidism patients. After sampling, hyperthyroidism patients received methimazole starting at 30 mg daily, and ophthalmopathy patients received high-dose intravenous methylprednisolone. TCR Vbeta CDR3 sequencing of some 140 peripheral blood samples (around 45 ophthalmopathy, roughly 72 hyperthyroidism and roughly 17 progressor patients) is reported in the paper. Study-wide conclusions, independent of this receptor: A 13 V-J signature model separated ophthalmopathy from stable hyperthyroidism, with 87.88% sensitivity and just under 84% specificity in cross-validation and 80%/75% in testing. In validation, the model predicted progression to ophthalmopathy a median of about 6 months before onset, with around 70% sensitivity and 72.22% specificity. Most expanded thyroid clonotypes (frequency above 0.001) were also detected in blood, a finding suggesting that blood repertoires may reflect thyroid immune responses. No statistical method was used to fix the sample size in advance, and group allocation was not hidden from the investigators.

TCR beta CDR3 regions were amplified from RNA transcripts. The first round of RT-PCR for the TCR CDR3 was performed with the HTBI primer set and the Qiagen OneStep RT-PCR kit. Libraries were constructed in a second round of multiplex PCR, after which size selection and purification were performed. The libraries were sequenced on an Illumina HiSeq2000 using paired-end 100 bp reads. In the paper's pipeline: SOAPnuke was used to process the raw data, removing reads that contained adapters or uncalled bases, had a mean Phred below 15, or lacked an exact match to the constant primer or identifier. High-quality paired reads were merged with COPE v1.2.5, and unique nucleotide sequences were defined as clonotypes. Clonotypes were aligned to IMGT TRBV, TRBD and TRBJ reference segments using MiTCR v1.1. Only V-J combinations with frequency above 0.0001, covering roughly 99% of repertoires, were analysed. A TCS score was defined as the ratio between F50 (clonal expansion) and ExV (chaos), using BLOSUM62-based TCRdist between CDR3 peptides within each V-J. Welch's t-statistics and random forest reduced 514 V-J features to 13, which were used in a naive Bayes classifier (R e1071). Starting from the raw public reads, TCRdb applied fastp trimming at Q25, assembled clones with MiXCR and retained in-frame beta chains. All rows with the same CDR3 protein become a single entry with the most common DNA and genes. The V and J calls were not made by the authors but by TCRdb's processing. This sample is represented by a few hundred thousand distinct CDR3 sequences; about a sixth of them were singletons. Of the sample, about 51% falls within the top ten clones.

In the ophthalmopathy patients, disease was moderately to severely active, with a Clinical Activity Score of 3 or more, a NOSPECS grade of 4 or more, and a duration of less than 3 months. Patients with uncontrolled infections, other autoimmune diseases, pregnancy or lactation were excluded. Clinical symptoms, serum thyroxine and TRAb, thyroid ultrasound, and orbital computed tomography formed the basis for the diagnoses. PBMCs were separated from 7.5 to 10 ml of fresh peripheral blood using Ficoll-Paque density gradient centrifugation. Total RNA was extracted using Trizol reagent, and RNA quality was assessed on an Agilent 2100 Bioanalyzer. Regarding this clonotype: Its antigen remains undetermined. There are no base qualities to consult, and no much larger clone falls within one base.

The germline V gene sets CDR1 to MGHRA and CDR2 to YSYEKL. Trimming at the junction amounts to 4 bases on V and 12 bases on J, and the germline ends lie 19 bases apart. The CDR3 runs 15 amino acids, cysteine and phenylalanine included. The DNA shown is the 45-base CDR3, in frame from base 1. The source material was blood. The sequence derives from a woman between 55 and 75 years old with Graves' ophthalmopathy. Here the chain combines TRBV4-1 and TRBJ1-6; the D gene cannot be resolved reliably. The CDR3 protein sequence reads: CASSPGMKQEEPLHF. In nucleotide form, the sequence is TGCGCCAGCAGCCCGGGGATGAAACAAGAAGAACCCCTCCACTTT.